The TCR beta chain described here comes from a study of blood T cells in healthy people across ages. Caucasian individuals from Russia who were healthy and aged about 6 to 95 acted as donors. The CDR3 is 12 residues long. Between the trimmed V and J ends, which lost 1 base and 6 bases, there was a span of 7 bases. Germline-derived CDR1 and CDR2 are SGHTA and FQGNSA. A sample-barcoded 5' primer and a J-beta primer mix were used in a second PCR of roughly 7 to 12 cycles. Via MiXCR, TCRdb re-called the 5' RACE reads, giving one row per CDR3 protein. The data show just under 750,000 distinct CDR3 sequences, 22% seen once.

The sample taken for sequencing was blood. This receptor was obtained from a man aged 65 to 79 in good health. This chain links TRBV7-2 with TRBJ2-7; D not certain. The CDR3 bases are TGTGCCAGCAGCTTAGGGACGGGCGAGCAGTACTTC. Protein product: CASSLGTGEQYF.